One TCR beta chain is described in this entry. Its antigen is still unknown. The PCR employed 60 Vbeta primers together with 13 Jbeta primers. This table comes from immunoSEQ multiplex PCR, and its TCRdb copy is limited to in-frame clones, with some not included. The repertoire table contains approximately 38,000 clones. The data originate from a study of cytomegalovirus exposure and HLA in healthy donors. Whole-study findings and limits: CMV serostatus was the only immune exposure information that was available. Near-uniform donor sequencing depth was presumed by presence/absence analyses.

V was trimmed by 2 bases and J by 4 bases, leaving 12 bases between them. The germline CDR1 and CDR2 sequences are SGHRS and YFSETQ. The length of the CDR3 is 14 residues. The sequenced sample was PBMCs. The V call is TRBV5-1, the J call TRBJ1-2, with D uncertain. The sequence came from a middle-aged man in good health and CMV-seropositive. The CDR3 DNA is TGCGCCAGCAGCTTAGAGGGCCCCGTCTATGGCTACACCTTC. It specifies CASSLEGPVYGYTF.